The 6 T cell receptor beta chains given below trace back to one sample, sequenced in a study of OX40 agonist ivuxolimab in advanced cancers. Only in-frame clones appear in the TCRdb table, and some are missing; sequencing was by immunoSEQ multiplex PCR. This table holds about 38,000 clones, around 89% found once. The sample was CD4+ or CD8+ T cells sorted from blood, taken in a trial of the OX40 agonist ivuxolimab. These receptors were collected from an adult with an advanced solid tumor such as melanoma, head and neck, liver or kidney cancer.

This clone was detected once. This rearrangement joins TRBV7-3 to TRBJ2-7; D possibly corresponds to TRBD2 (6 bases). The germline CDR1 and CDR2 sequences are SGHTA and FQGTGA. The CDR3 runs to 14 residues. The V and J ends lost 1 base and 2 bases respectively, with 9 bases between them. Here the CDR3 DNA reads TGTGCCAGCAGCTTAATTGGCGGGGCCTACGAGCAGTACTTC. This encodes CASSLIGGAYEQYF.

Of note for this clone: The same CDR3 can be traced to other DNA sequences in this sample. This rearrangement joins TRBV7-3 to TRBJ2-7; D is unresolved. CDR3 length: 14 residues. V dropped 2 bases and J dropped 1 base, with 9 bases sitting between them. The germline CDR1 and CDR2 sequences are SGHTA and FQGTGA. This CDR3 is CASSLGVGSYEQYF. The CDR3 coding sequence is TGTGCCAGCAGCTTAGGGGTGGGTTCCTACGAGCAGTACTTC. The full variable domain, with the rest looked up from reference TRBV7-3 and TRBJ2-7, is GAGVSQTPSNKVTEKGKYVELRCDPISGHTALYWYRQSLGQGPEFLIYFQGTGAADDSGLPNDRFFAVRPEGSVSTLKIQRTERGDSAVYLCASSLGVGSYEQYFGPGTRLTVT.

The chain has TRBV19 and TRBJ2-7; D is unresolved. V gave up 4 bases and J gave up 6 bases, with 10 bases separating them. The CDR3 has 12 amino acids. The V gene's germline CDR1 is LNHDA and CDR2 SQIVND (reference sequence). The CDR3 spells CASSTGSGEQYF. CDR3 coding DNA: TGTGCCAGTAGTACCGGGTCTGGCGAGCAGTACTTC.

The rearrangement uses TRBV13 and TRBJ2-7, with D perhaps matching TRBD2 (6 bases). V lost 9 bases, J lost 3 bases, and 9 bases lay in between. The CDR3 consists of 11 residues. CDR1 and CDR2 (germline): PRHDT, FYEKMQ (reference sequence). CDR3: CASSGGYEQYF. The CDR3 DNA sequence: TGTGCCAGTTCCGGGGGCTACGAGCAGTACTTC.

This chain connects TRBV4-2 to TRBJ1-4, with D unresolved. CDR1 and CDR2 (germline): LGHNA, YNFKEQ. CDR3 length equals 11 residues. Trimming took off 1 base at V and 12 bases at J, with 6 bases between the two ends. DNA for the CDR3: TGTGCCAGCAGCCAAGTTGGGGAACTGTTTTTT. This gives the protein CASSQVGELFF.

The V and J genes are TRBV30 and TRBJ1-1; TRBD1 agrees at 10 bases. V shed 0 bases, J shed 2 bases, and the junction held 3 bases outside the gene matches. The length of the CDR3 is 15 residues. The germline CDR1 and CDR2 sequences are GTSNPN and SVGIG (reference sequence). The CDR3 DNA sequence: TGTGCCTGGAGTGTAGGGACAGGGGTTAACACTGAAGCTTTCTTT. It is translated as CAWSVGTGVNTEAFF.